These T cell receptor beta chains were read from a single sample in a study of circulating and synovial CD4+ cells in juvenile arthritis. Clones were sequenced by immunoSEQ multiplex PCR, and TCRdb holds only the in-frame ones, with some missing. The data contain about 32,000 clones, 90% to 95% of them singletons. The sequencing sample was made of CD4+ T cells from blood. Receptors originate from a human donor with juvenile idiopathic arthritis. CDR3s include the opening cysteine and the closing phenylalanine or tryptophan. Each record gives: D gene, J gene, clone size, CDR3 length, V gene, CDR3 DNA, CDR3 protein. D genes are given only for firm matches. Clone size is stated in some rows and not others, as once, few, many or a class when expanded.

. | TRBJ1-2 | . | 14 | TRBV19 | TGTGCCAGTAGTACCGCGGGCCCCAACTATGGCTACACCTTC | CASSTAGPNYGYTF
. | TRBJ2-5 | . | 16 | TRBV28 | TGTGCCAGCAGTCGCGATCCCCCAACCCCCCCCGAGACCCAGTACTTC | CASSRDPPTPPETQYF
TRBD2 | TRBJ2-1 | . | 16 | TRBV5-1 | TGCGCCAGCAGCCCCCAAGCGGGAGGAGGAGACCAAACGCAGTTCTTC | CASSPQAGGGDQTQFF
. | TRBJ1-2 | once | 15 | TRBV28 | TGTGCCAGCATTCCAAGACAGGTTTCTAACTATGGCTACACCTTC | CASIPRQVSNYGYTF
. | TRBJ2-7 | . | 14 | TRBV9 | TGTGCCAGCAGCGTAGCGTGGAGGGGCCACGAGCAGTACTTC | CASSVAWRGHEQYF
TRBD1 | TRBJ2-7 | . | 15 | TRBV6-6 | TGTGCCAGCAGCCATACGGGACAGGGGGCCTACGAGCAGTACTTC | CASSHTGQGAYEQYF
. | TRBJ2-1 | once | 16 | TRBV7-8 | TGTGCCAGCAGCTTAGGCCGTTTTAGCTCCTACAATGAGCAGTTCTTC | CASSLGRFSSYNEQFF
. | TRBJ2-1 | . | 14 | TRBV7-3 | TGTGCCAGCAGCTTAACCGGGGCCTACAATGAGCAGTTCTTC | CASSLTGAYNEQFF
. | TRBJ2-2 | . | 18 | TRBV4-3 | TGCGCCAGCAGCCAAGAGGTACACCGACAACTTAATACCGGGGAGCTGTTTTTT | CASSQEVHRQLNTGELFF
TRBD1 | TRBJ1-2 | . | 15 | TRBV4-2 | TGTGCCAGCAGCCAAGATGCGGGACAGAACTATGGCTACACCTTC | CASSQDAGQNYGYTF
. | TRBJ2-3 | . | 15 | TRBV5-1 | TGCGCCAGCAGCTTGGCGGCAGGGTTGGCAGATACGCAGTATTTT | CASSLAAGLADTQYF
TRBD1 | TRBJ2-7 | . | 14 | TRBV27 | TGTGCCAGCAGACTCGGACAGGGGGCTAGGGAGCAGTACTTC | CASRLGQGAREQYF
. | TRBJ2-7 | once | 13 | TRBV19 | TGTGCCAGTAGTCCCGCGGTCTTCTACGAGCAGTACTTC | CASSPAVFYEQYF
. | TRBJ1-3 | . | 14 | TRBV6-5 | TGTGCCAGCAGGGCGGCACTGGGTGGAAACACCATATATTTT | CASRAALGGNTIYF
. | TRBJ2-7 | . | 13 | TRBV19 | TGTGCCAGTAGGGGAGCGGGCTCCTACGAGCAGTACTTC | CASRGAGSYEQYF
. | TRBJ2-3 | . | 13 | TRBV19 | TGTGCCAGTAGGTTGAGGGTCAAAGATACGCAGTATTTT | CASRLRVKDTQYF
TRBD1 | TRBJ1-6 | . | 14 | TRBV12-5 | TGTGCTAGTGGTTTGGGGACAGGGATTTCACCCCTCCACTTT | CASGLGTGISPLHF
. | TRBJ2-7 | . | 14 | TRBV10-3 | TGTGCCACGCGAGACCCTAGCCGGGGCTACGAGCAGTACTTC | CATRDPSRGYEQYF
TRBD2 | TRBJ2-1 | . | 17 | TRBV19 | TGTGCCAGTAGTACAAAAGGACTAGTCCTCTCCTACAATGAGCAGTTCTTC | CASSTKGLVLSYNEQFF
. | TRBJ1-5 | once | 16 | TRBV19 | TGTGCCAGTAGTATCCAGGCATCTTTACGGAATCAGCCCCAGCATTTT | CASSIQASLRNQPQHF
. | TRBJ2-7 | . | 13 | TRBV5-1 | TGCGCCAGCAGGTCGACGGGGAGCTACGAGCAGTACTTC | CASRSTGSYEQYF
. | TRBJ2-3 | few | 12 | TRBV19 | TGTGCCAGTAGGACCAGGGGAGATACGCAGTATTTT | CASRTRGDTQYF
TRBD2 | TRBJ2-3 | . | 16 | TRBV6-1 | TGTGCCAGCGGGGAAGCGGGGGGGCCAGGGTTGGATACGCAGTATTTT | CASGEAGGPGLDTQYF
. | TRBJ2-1 | . | 13 | TRBV5-1 | TGCGCCAGCAGAAATGACAGCTACAATGAGCAGTTCTTC | CASRNDSYNEQFF
TRBD1 | TRBJ2-2 | . | 15 | TRBV2 | TGTGCCAGCTCGAACCCGGGACAGATCACCGGGGAGCTGTTTTTT | CASSNPGQITGELFF
. | TRBJ1-3 | . | 16 | TRBV4-1 | TGCGCCAGCAGCCAACCCGGGGTCGGTAGAGGAAACACCATATATTTT | CASSQPGVGRGNTIYF
TRBD1 | TRBJ2-7 | . | 13 | TRBV4-3 | TGCGCCAGCAGCCAAGCCCCAGGGGGCGAGCAGTACTTC | CASSQAPGGEQYF